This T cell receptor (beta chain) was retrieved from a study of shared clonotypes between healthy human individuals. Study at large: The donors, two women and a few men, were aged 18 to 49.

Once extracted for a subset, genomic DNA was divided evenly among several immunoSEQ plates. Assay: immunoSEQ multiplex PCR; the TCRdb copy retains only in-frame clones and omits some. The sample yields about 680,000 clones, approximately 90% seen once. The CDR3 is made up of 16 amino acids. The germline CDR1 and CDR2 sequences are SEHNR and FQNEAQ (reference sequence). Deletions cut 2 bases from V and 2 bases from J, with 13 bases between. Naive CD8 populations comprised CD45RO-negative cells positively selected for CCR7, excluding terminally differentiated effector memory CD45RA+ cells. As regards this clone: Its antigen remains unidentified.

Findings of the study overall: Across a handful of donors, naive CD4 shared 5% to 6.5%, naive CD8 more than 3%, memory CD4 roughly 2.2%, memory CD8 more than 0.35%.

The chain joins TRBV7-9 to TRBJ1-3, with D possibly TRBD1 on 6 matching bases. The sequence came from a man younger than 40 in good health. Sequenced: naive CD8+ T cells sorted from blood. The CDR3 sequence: CASSLSRGLPGNTIYF. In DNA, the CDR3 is TGTGCCAGCAGCTTATCGCGGGGGCTCCCTGGAAACACCATATATTTT.